This T cell receptor beta chain originates from a study of T-cell memory formation after mild COVID-19. Using its own MiXCR run on the 5' RACE reads, TCRdb lists one record per CDR3 protein. The table lists 380,000 or so distinct CDR3 sequences, around 15% of them singletons, with 22% in the top ten. Regarding the study as a whole: The pre-infection memory compartment contained some responding clones, suggesting cross-reactive memory joined.

This CDR3 contains 12 residues. Trimming left V 3 bases short and J 6 bases short, with 7 bases between. Germline V lookup: CDR1 SGDLS, CDR2 YYNGEE. This clonotype showed up many times. Its matching antigen is unknown. This chain connects TRBV9 to TRBJ2-1, with D unresolved. This sequence originates from a man aged 18-30 years who had mild COVID-19 (a few samples of this study predate the infection). Cell type and time point are not known. Input material: PBMCs or a T cell subset sorted from them (not recorded which). The CDR3 reads CASSATPNEQFF. In DNA, the CDR3 is TGTGCCAGCAGCGCGACCCCCAATGAGCAGTTCTTC.